This T cell receptor beta chain was recovered during a study of regulatory T cells in long-lasting Graves disease. Time point specified: newly diagnosed GD, antithyroid drugs for less than 3 months. Following extraction of RNA from PBMCs, that RNA was used to make the TCR library. According to the study, TCR beta libraries were built with iRepertoire HTBI primers and CDR3-region Arm-PCR. MiXCR, applied by TCRdb to the multiplex PCR reads, yields one record per CDR3 protein. Of around 250,000 distinct CDR3 sequences in the sample, around a sixth were seen once. The CDR3 totals 13 residues. The trim removed 5 bases at V and 8 bases at J, leaving 6 bases unmatched. Germline values: CDR1 SGHTA, CDR2 FQGNSA. At least ten counts were recorded for this clonotype. These data are also associated with another study on T cells in Graves' hyperthyroidism and ophthalmopathy.

The TCR sequence derives from a young woman with Graves disease. The rearrangement joins TRBV7-2 to TRBJ1-2; 9 bases line up with TRBD1. The material sequenced was peripheral blood mononuclear cells (PBMCs), taken at new diagnosis, from a patient treated with antithyroid drugs. For the CDR3, the DNA is TGTGCCAGCAGCCTGGGACAGGGTCGCGGCTACACCTTC. It is translated as CASSLGQGRGYTF.